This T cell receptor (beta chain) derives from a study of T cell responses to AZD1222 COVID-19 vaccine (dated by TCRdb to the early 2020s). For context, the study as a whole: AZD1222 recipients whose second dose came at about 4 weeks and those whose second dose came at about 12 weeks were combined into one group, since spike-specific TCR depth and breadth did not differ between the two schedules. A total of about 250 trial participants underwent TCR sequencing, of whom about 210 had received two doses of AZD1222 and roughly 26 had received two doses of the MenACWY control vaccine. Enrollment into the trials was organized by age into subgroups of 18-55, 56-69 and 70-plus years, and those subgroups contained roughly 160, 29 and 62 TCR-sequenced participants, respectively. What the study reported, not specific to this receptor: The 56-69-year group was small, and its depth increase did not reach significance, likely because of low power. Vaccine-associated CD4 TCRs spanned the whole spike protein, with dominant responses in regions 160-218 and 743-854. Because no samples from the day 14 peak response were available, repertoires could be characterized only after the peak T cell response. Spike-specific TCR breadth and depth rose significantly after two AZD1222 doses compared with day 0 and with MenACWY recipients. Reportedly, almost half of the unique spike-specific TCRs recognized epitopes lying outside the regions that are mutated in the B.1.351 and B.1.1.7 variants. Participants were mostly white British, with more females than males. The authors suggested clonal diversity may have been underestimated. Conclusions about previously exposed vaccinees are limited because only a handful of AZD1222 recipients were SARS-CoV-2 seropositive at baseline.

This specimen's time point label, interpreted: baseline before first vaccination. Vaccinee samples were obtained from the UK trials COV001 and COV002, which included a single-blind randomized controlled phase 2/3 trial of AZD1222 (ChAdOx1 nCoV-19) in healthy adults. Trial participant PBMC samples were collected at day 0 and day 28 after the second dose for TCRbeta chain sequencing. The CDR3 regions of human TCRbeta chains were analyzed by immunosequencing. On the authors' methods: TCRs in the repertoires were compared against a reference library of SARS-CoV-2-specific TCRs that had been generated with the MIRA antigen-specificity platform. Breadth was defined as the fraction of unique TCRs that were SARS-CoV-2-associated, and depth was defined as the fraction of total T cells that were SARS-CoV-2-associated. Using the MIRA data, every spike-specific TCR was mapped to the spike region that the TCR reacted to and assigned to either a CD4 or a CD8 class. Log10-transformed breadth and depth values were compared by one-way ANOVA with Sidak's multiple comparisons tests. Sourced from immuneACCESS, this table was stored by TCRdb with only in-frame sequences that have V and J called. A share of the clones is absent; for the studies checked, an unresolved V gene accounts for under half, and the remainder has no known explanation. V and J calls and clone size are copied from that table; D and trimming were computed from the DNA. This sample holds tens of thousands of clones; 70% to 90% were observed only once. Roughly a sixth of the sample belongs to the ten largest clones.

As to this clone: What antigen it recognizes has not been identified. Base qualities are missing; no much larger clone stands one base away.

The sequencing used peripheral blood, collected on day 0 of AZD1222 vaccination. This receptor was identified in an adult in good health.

CDR3 reads: CASRSWGSGNTIYF. The DNA reads as follows: TGTGCCAGCAGGTCCTGGGGGTCAGGAAACACCATATATTTT. Rearrangement joined TRBV7-8 to TRBJ1-3; the D gene is possibly TRBD1, with 5 bases matching. V is shortened by 6 bases, J by 4 bases, and the region joining them spans 13 bases. The CDR3 holds 14 amino acids from the cysteine to the phenylalanine. The kept DNA is CDR3 alone, 42 bases in frame from the first base. Reading the germline V gene gives CDR1 SGHVS and CDR2 FQNEAQ. With the rest looked up from the reference TRBV7-8 and TRBJ1-3 genes rather than sequenced, the full variable domain is GAGVSQSPRYKVAKRGQDVALRCDPISGHVSLFWYQQALGQGPEFLTYFQNEAQLDKSGLPSDRFFAERPEGSVSTLKIQRTQQEDSAVYLCASRSWGSGNTIYFGEGSWLTVV.